This TCR beta chain was sequenced in a study of T cells in Graves' hyperthyroidism and ophthalmopathy. The PBMCs had their origin in approximately 10 ml of fresh peripheral blood. It was RNA transcripts that yielded the amplified TCR beta CDR3 regions. The HTBI set primed first-round TCR CDR3 RT-PCR. One entry per CDR3 protein results from TCRdb running MiXCR on the multiplex PCR reads. Of hundreds of thousands of distinct CDR3 sequences in the sample, roughly a sixth are singletons; the top ten hold around 15%. The source material was blood. The receptor was derived from a woman aged 45-60 years with Graves' hyperthyroidism that later progressed to Graves' ophthalmopathy.

The CDR3 DNA follows: TGCAGTGCTAGAGTTCTAGCGGGGGGTCTGAACAATGAGCAGTTCTTC. Translation: CSARVLAGGLNNEQFF. The chain uses TRBV20-1 and TRBJ2-1, with 11 bases that match TRBD2. The length of the CDR3 is 16 residues. The germline V gene encodes CDR1 DFQATT and CDR2 SNEGSKA (reference sequence). The ends lost 1 base at V and 5 bases at J; junction bases unmatched: 7.